This TCR beta chain was identified during a study of blood T cell repertoires in COVID-19. Study details: Collection of acute and convalescent COVID-19 samples took place in the United States, Italy and Spain.

The method was immunoSEQ multiplex PCR; TCRdb's version includes in-frame clones alone and lacks a portion of them. The table has 240,000 or so clones, about four fifths seen once; the top ten hold around 7%. The CDR3 is made up of 15 amino acids. Germline CDR1 and CDR2: LGHNA and YSLEER. V lost 2 bases to trimming and J lost 3 bases, with 13 bases between them. The V call is TRBV4-3, the J call TRBJ1-2; D perhaps matches TRBD1 (6 bases). Sequencing input: peripheral blood. The TCR comes from a woman of 80 years or more with COVID-19, enrolled during active disease. The CDR3: CASSQSRGGDYGYTF. As DNA, the CDR3 is TGCGCCAGCAGCCAATCCCGAGGGGGTGACTATGGCTACACCTTC.